The 29 T cell receptor beta chains presented below share a single source sample, sequenced in a study of blood T cell repertoires in COVID-19. Generated by immunoSEQ multiplex PCR, the TCRdb table keeps only in-frame clones and is missing some. Altogether 100,000 or so clones are present, roughly nine tenths being singletons, with the ten largest covering 17%. The sequenced sample consisted of peripheral blood. These receptors originate from a man aged 50-60 years with acute or convalescent COVID-19.

The chain has TRBV28 and TRBJ2-5, with a tentative D call TRBD2 (5 bases). The CDR3 contains 15 residues. Germline CDR1 and CDR2: MDHEN and SYDVKM. V was cut by 2 bases and J by 2 bases, with 12 bases left in between. The CDR3, as DNA: TGTGCCAGCAGTTTAACGTACCCGGGGCAAGAGACCCAGTACTTC. It yields the protein CASSLTYPGQETQYF.

The V call is TRBV28, the J call TRBJ2-3; 7 nucleotides align to TRBD2. CDR1 and CDR2 from the germline V gene are MDHEN and SYDVKM. V shed 10 bases and J 4 bases; nucleotides not matched to a gene: 8. CDR3 length: 13 amino acids. Here the CDR3 reads CATTAGVPDTQYF. The CDR3 DNA is TGTGCCACCACGGCGGGGGTCCCAGATACGCAGTATTTT. The complete variable domain, with remaining parts taken from reference TRBV28 and TRBJ2-3, reads DVKVTQSSRYLVKRTGEKVFLECVQDMDHENMFWYRQDPGLGLRLIYFSYDVKMKEKGDIPEGYSVSREKKERFSLILESASTNQTSMYLCATTAGVPDTQYFGPGTRLTVL.

In regard to this clone: Mismatch with germline at one junction end may stem from a read error. This rearrangement joins TRBV3-1 (or the pseudogene TRBV3-2) to TRBJ1-4, with a weak D call TRBD1 (6 bases). The CDR3 extends over 15 amino acids. In germline, CDR1 is LGHDT, CDR2 YNNKEL (reference sequence). CDR3 residues: CASSLRGTTNEKLFF. In DNA, the CDR3 is TGTGCCAGCAGCCTGAGAGGGACAACCAATGAAAAACTGTTTTTT.

V is TRBV14 and J is TRBJ1-2; perhaps TRBD1 as D (6 bases). This CDR3 has 14 residues. CDR1 is SGHDN, CDR2 FVKESK, per germline. V lost 0 bases and J 4 bases, leaving 9 bases between the germline ends. The CDR3 sequence: CASSQERTVYGYTF. The DNA of the CDR3 is TGTGCCAGCAGCCAAGAGAGGACAGTCTATGGCTACACCTTC.

The chain is built from TRBV7-2 and TRBJ2-5; TRBD1 agrees at 8 bases. With 5 bases clipped from V and 5 bases from J, the junction kept 10 bases outside the gene matches. In germline, CDR1 is SGHTA, CDR2 FQGNSA. This CDR3 region has 15 residues. The CDR3 bases are TGTGCCAGCAGCCCCTACCAGGGGGCAGTGGAGACCCAGTACTTC. This sequence encodes CASSPYQGAVETQYF.

This chain joins TRBV11-3 and TRBJ2-2; D possibly corresponds to TRBD1 (7 bases). The CDR3 covers 17 residues. V lost 5 bases to trimming and J lost 6 bases, with 22 bases between them. Germline V lookup: CDR1 SGHNT, CDR2 YENEEA. The CDR3 coding sequence is TGTGCCAGCAGCCCAAACCCTTGGACAGGAGGGGCCGGGGAGCTGTTTTTT. Translation: CASSPNPWTGGAGELFF.

J is TRBJ2-5 and V is TRBV19, with 7 bases lining up with TRBD1. Germline loops: CDR1 LNHDA, CDR2 SQIVND (reference sequence). CDR3 length: 14 amino acids. V lost 5 bases, J lost 5 bases, and 8 bases stayed unmatched. As DNA, the CDR3 is TGTGCCAGTAGTCAGACAGGGAGCAAGGAGACCCAGTACTTC. It translates to CASSQTGSKETQYF.

This clone was observed once. The rearrangement links TRBV2 to TRBJ1-5, with D hard to call. The germline CDR1 and CDR2 sequences are SNHLY and FYNNEI. V lost 2 bases, J lost 4 bases, and 6 bases lay in between. The CDR3 covers 13 residues. The CDR3 loop reads CASSENRNQPQHF. The CDR3 DNA follows: TGTGCCAGCAGTGAAAACAGAAATCAGCCCCAGCATTTT.

The chain combines TRBV27 with TRBJ1-1, with 10 bases aligning to TRBD1. The CDR3 spans 16 residues. V was clipped by 6 bases and J by 4 bases; unmatched bases: 11. Germline V CDR1 and CDR2: MNHEY, SMNVEV (reference sequence). CDR3: CASSLTGTGVITEAFF. The CDR3 nucleotides read TGTGCCAGCAGCCTTACCGGGACAGGGGTGATCACTGAAGCTTTCTTT.

This sequence joins TRBV27 and TRBJ1-1; TRBD1 agrees at 8 bases. In germline, CDR1 is MNHEY, CDR2 SMNVEV (reference sequence). The V segment lost 6 bases and the J segment 1 base; nucleotides outside the gene matches: 4. The CDR3 contains 14 residues. The CDR3 sequence is CASRTQGANTEAFF. Here the CDR3 DNA reads TGTGCCAGCAGGACTCAGGGGGCGAACACTGAAGCTTTCTTT.

The chain employs TRBV4-2 and TRBJ1-6, with D possibly matching TRBD1 (5 bases). Germline CDR1 LGHNA, CDR2 YNFKEQ. Trimming stripped 0 bases from V and 7 bases from J, with 16 bases between. The CDR3 runs 17 residues. The CDR3 reads CASSQEAIQGRNSPLHF. The CDR3 DNA reads TGTGCCAGCAGCCAAGAAGCGATCCAGGGTCGGAATTCACCCCTCCACTTT.

CDR3: CASSQLSGEFEQLFF. CDR3 DNA: TGCGCCAGCAGCCAACTTTCAGGGGAGTTTGAGCAACTGTTTTTT. The rearrangement joins TRBV4-1 to TRBJ1-4, with D possibly being TRBD1 (6 bases). Germline V gives CDR1 MGHRA, CDR2 YSYEKL. The CDR3 length is 15 residues. V was clipped by 2 bases and J by 12 bases, with 19 bases between them.

This chain uses TRBV5-1 with TRBJ1-3; D remains ambiguous. V was clipped by 4 bases and J by 0 bases, with 8 bases between them. The length of the CDR3 is 14 residues. Germline CDR1 and CDR2: SGHRS and YFSETQ. Written as DNA, the CDR3 is TGCGCCAGCAGCGGCCCTGACTCTGGAAACACCATATATTTT. Translated, it gives CASSGPDSGNTIYF.

The CDR3 DNA follows: TGTGCCAGCAGAACGGGGGGGCCGGGCAAAAACATTCAGTACTTC. This encodes CASRTGGPGKNIQYF. The chain recombines TRBV11-2 with TRBJ2-4, with 8 bases that match TRBD2. This CDR3 is built from 15 residues. CDR1 and CDR2 (germline): SGHAT, FQNNGV. Losses at the gene ends were 6 bases for V and 3 bases for J; bases not matched to a gene: 7.

This clone was recorded only once. The chain links TRBV5-6 to TRBJ2-2, with 9 positions matching TRBD1. V dropped 4 bases and J dropped 5; count of bases not matched to a gene: 6. Germline values: CDR1 SGHDT, CDR2 YYEEEE. The CDR3 consists of 15 residues. The CDR3 region is CASSRDRVGTGELFF. The DNA for the CDR3 is TGTGCCAGCAGCCGGGACAGGGTGGGGACCGGGGAGCTGTTTTTT.

The gene calls are TRBV4-1 and TRBJ1-5, with D unclear. There are 14 residues in the CDR3. Trimming took 0 bases from V and 9 from J, leaving 12 bases between them. CDR1 is MGHRA and CDR2 is YSYEKL in the germline V gene. The DNA of the CDR3 is TGCGCCAGCAGCCAAGATCGGGGAGGGCGGCCCCAGCATTTT. Protein: CASSQDRGGRPQHF.

The chain is built from TRBV5-5 and TRBJ2-3, with TRBD1 as a possible D gene (5 bases). Germline values: CDR1 SGHKS, CDR2 YYEKEE (reference sequence). The V and J ends lost 4 bases and 0 bases respectively, with 6 bases between them. CDR3 length: 13 residues. The CDR3 nucleotides are TGTGCCAGCAGCGACAGAAGCACAGATACGCAGTATTTT. Amino acid sequence: CASSDRSTDTQYF.

This chain joins TRBV5-4 and TRBJ2-1, with D maybe TRBD2 (6 bases). The CDR3 runs to 15 residues. V was clipped by 2 bases and J by 6 bases, with 15 bases between them. CDR1 SGHNT and CDR2 YYREEE come from the germline V gene (reference sequence). DNA of the CDR3: TGTGCCAGCAGCTTCGGAACTAGCCCTCGCAATGAGCAGTTCTTC. Translation: CASSFGTSPRNEQFF.

Remarks on this clone: Other DNA sequences from this sample encode an identical CDR3 as well. The chain is built from TRBV7-8 and TRBJ1-1; 9 bases match TRBD1. Unmatched junction bases numbered 3, after V lost 5 bases and J lost 8 bases. This CDR3 has 12 residues. The V gene's germline CDR1 is SGHVS and CDR2 FQNEAQ. The CDR3 loop is CASSPGTGEAFF. In DNA, the CDR3 is TGTGCCAGCAGCCCCGGGACAGGGGAAGCTTTCTTT.

The rearrangement links TRBV11-1 to TRBJ2-5; 12 positions agree with TRBD2. J lost 2 bases, V lost 0 bases, and 1 base had no gene match. CDR1 SGHAT and CDR2 FQDESV come from the germline V gene (reference sequence). This CDR3 comprises 16 residues. CDR3 DNA sequence: TGTGCCAGCAGCTTAGCTACTAGCGGGGGGCAAGAGACCCAGTACTTC. This translates into CASSLATSGGQETQYF.

This chain connects TRBV6-5 to TRBJ1-3, with D possibly being TRBD1 (6 bases). CDR3 length equals 13 residues. V lost 4 bases, J lost 7 bases, and 11 bases lay in between. Germline CDR1 reads MNHEY; CDR2 reads SVGAGI. CDR3 coding DNA: TGTGCCAGCAGTTCCTCAACAGGGAACACCATATATTTT. It encodes CASSSSTGNTIYF.

This sequence joins TRBV28 and TRBJ1-5, with 8 bases lining up with TRBD1. CDR3 length: 15 residues. Per the germline V gene, CDR1 is MDHEN and CDR2 is SYDVKM. V lost 8 bases, J lost 1 base, and 7 bases stayed unmatched. CDR3 nucleotides: TGTGCCAGCGGTACAGGGGGATGGAGCAATCAGCCCCAGCATTTT. This encodes CASGTGGWSNQPQHF.

The V and J genes are TRBV10-3 and TRBJ1-1; D is uncertain. Germline V CDR1 and CDR2: ENHRY, SYGVKD. The CDR3 consists of 11 residues. Trimming stripped 2 bases from V and 8 bases from J, with 6 bases between. Written as DNA, the CDR3 is TGTGCCATCAGTGAGACAGACGAAGCTTTCTTT. This codes for CAISETDEAFF.

The V and J genes are TRBV3-1 (or the pseudogene TRBV3-2) and TRBJ1-4; D might be TRBD1 (5 bases). The V gene lost 4 bases and the J gene lost 4 bases, with 13 bases spanning the gap. The germline V gene encodes CDR1 LGHDT and CDR2 YNNKEL (reference sequence). This CDR3 is built from 15 residues. CDR3 nucleotides: TGTGCCAGCAGCCCCGGGGGGGGGATTAATGAAAAACTGTTTTTT. Translated: CASSPGGGINEKLFF.

The V gene is TRBV19, the J gene TRBJ1-1; D gene ambiguous. From germline, CDR1 is LNHDA and CDR2 SQIVND (reference sequence). The length of the CDR3 is 13 residues. V was pared by 10 bases and J by 1 base, with 13 bases between. CDR3 region: CATRRRENTEAFF. Here the CDR3 DNA reads TGTGCCACCCGGCGGAGGGAGAACACTGAAGCTTTCTTT. The full variable domain, completed using reference TRBV19 and TRBJ1-1, is DGGITQSPKYLFRKEGQNVTLSCEQNLNHDAMYWYRQDPGQGLRLIYYSQIVNDFQKGDIAEGYSVSREKKESFPLTVTSAQKNPTAFYLCATRRRENTEAFFGQGTRLTVV.

The chain joins TRBV2 to TRBJ2-7; D unclear. The CDR3 covers 12 residues. The V gene's germline CDR1 is SNHLY and CDR2 FYNNEI. The V end was cut by 3 bases, the J end by 4 bases, with 7 bases between. This CDR3 reads CASSELIYEQYF. The CDR3 region has the DNA TGTGCCAGCAGTGAGCTAATATACGAGCAGTACTTC.

This clone has just one count. This chain uses TRBV5-1 with TRBJ1-4, with TRBD1 matching over 9 bases. The CDR3 contains 17 residues. V lost 4 bases and J lost 3; bases outside the gene matches: 10. Germline assignment: CDR1 SGHRS and CDR2 YFSETQ. CDR3 nucleotides: TGCGCCAGCAGCCCGGTCTCACAGGGGGCCGCTAATGAAAAACTGTTTTTT. This codes for CASSPVSQGAANEKLFF.

This chain links TRBV18 with TRBJ2-7; TRBD2 aligns across 9 bases. This CDR3 has 17 residues. The germline CDR1 and CDR2 sequences are KGHSH and LQKENI. V lost 3 bases, J lost 4 bases, and 13 bases stayed unmatched. The CDR3 nucleotides read TGTGCCAGCTCACCCGCGGGAGGGATAGCGGGGCTTTACGAGCAGTACTTC. It translates to CASSPAGGIAGLYEQYF.

This chain connects TRBV9 to TRBJ2-1; TRBD2 matches 9 bases. Germline CDR1 and CDR2: SGDLS and YYNGEE. V trimming: 0 bases; J trimming: 1 base; junction bases outside the gene matches: 2. The CDR3 is 16 residues long. The CDR3 region has the DNA TGTGCCAGCAGCGTAGTGCGGGGGGGGTCCTACAATGAGCAGTTCTTC. This sequence encodes CASSVVRGGSYNEQFF.